This T cell receptor beta chain was captured in a study of cytomegalovirus exposure and HLA in healthy donors. V dropped 3 bases and J dropped 2; count of bases not matched to a gene: 4. Looked up from germline, CDR1 is LGHNA and CDR2 is YNFKEQ. CDR3 size: 16 residues. Primers: 60 Vbeta forward and 13 Jbeta reverse. Produced via immunoSEQ multiplex PCR; TCRdb's table is partial and in-frame only. The sample gives some 150,000 clones, around 62% of which show up once; over 2.5% is in the top ten. This clone appeared a few times. The antigen is undetermined. General study findings and limits: Reported findings show TCR beta sequences accurately forecast HLA-A and HLA-B alleles in most subjects.

This sequence originates from a man in his forties in good health and CMV-seronegative. The rearrangement uses TRBV4-2 and TRBJ1-5; the match to TRBD1 covers 10 bases. The specimen sequenced was PBMCs. The CDR3 sequence is CASSQDRGDGNQPQHF. CDR3 DNA sequence: TGTGCCAGCAGCCAGGACAGGGGGGACGGCAATCAGCCCCAGCATTTT.